What follows are 20 T cell receptor beta chains derived from one specimen sequenced in a study of blood T cell repertoires in COVID-19. Some clones are missing from TCRdb's copy, which holds only in-frame ones; the method was immunoSEQ multiplex PCR. The sample has around 300,000 clones, about four fifths seen once; the top ten hold approximately 9%. The sequencing sample was made of peripheral blood. The receptors originated from a woman aged 50 to 65 who had recovered from COVID-19.

This chain connects TRBV27 to TRBJ2-7; TRBD1 matches at 10 bases. V gave up 8 bases and J gave up 2 bases; unmatched junction bases: 9. Germline CDR1 is MNHEY and CDR2 is SMNVEV (reference sequence). CDR3 size: 15 residues. For the CDR3, the DNA is TGTGCCAGCGGGCTACCGGGACAGGGGCCCTACGAGCAGTACTTC. Its protein product is CASGLPGQGPYEQYF.

This clone was counted only a few times. This sequence joins TRBV7-2 and TRBJ2-1, with 11 bases that match TRBD1. Losses at the gene ends were 4 bases for V and 4 bases for J; bases not matched to a gene: 3. Germline-derived CDR1 and CDR2 are SGHTA and FQGNSA. The CDR3 consists of 15 residues. The CDR3 DNA reads TGTGCCAGCAGCTCGGGACAGGGGGGGTACAATGAGCAGTTCTTC. Translation: CASSSGQGGYNEQFF.

The genes are TRBV11-2 and TRBJ1-6; 8 bases match TRBD1. With V trimmed by 4 bases and J by 7 bases, 12 bases remained unmatched. Per the germline V gene, CDR1 is SGHAT and CDR2 is FQNNGV. This CDR3 comprises 17 residues. The CDR3 DNA is TGTGCCAGCAGCTACGCAGGGGGCGCGGGTGGGAATTCACCCCTCCACTTT. Its translation is CASSYAGGAGGNSPLHF.

This clone was seen a handful of times. The chain links TRBV7-3 to TRBJ2-3; D possibly corresponds to TRBD2 (6 bases). The germline V gene has CDR1 SGHTA and CDR2 FQGTGA. V dropped 3 bases and J dropped 1 base, with 11 bases sitting between them. The CDR3 is 15 residues long. The CDR3 coding sequence is TGTGCCAGCAGCTTGGGCGGGACTCGCACAGATACGCAGTATTTT. This translates into CASSLGGTRTDTQYF.

The chain couples TRBV5-4 to TRBJ2-3, with 8 bases fitting TRBD1. The trim removed 2 bases at V and 1 base at J, leaving 6 bases unmatched. Germline V gene sequence: CDR1 SGHNT, CDR2 YYREEE (reference sequence). The CDR3 runs to 16 residues. In DNA, the CDR3 is TGTGCCAGCAGCTTTGGGGCGGACAGGGGCACAGATACGCAGTATTTT. Its protein product is CASSFGADRGTDTQYF.

The chain recombines TRBV18 with TRBJ1-1; D is undetermined. Deletions cut 3 bases from V and 5 bases from J, with 16 bases between. The CDR3 totals 15 residues. Looked up from germline, CDR1 is KGHSH and CDR2 is LQKENI. DNA of the CDR3: TGTGCCAGCTCACCCCGTCCTGGAGGTGATACTGAAGCTTTCTTT. This encodes CASSPRPGGDTEAFF.

In regard to this clone: Other DNA variants within this sample encode the same CDR3. The genes are TRBV28 and TRBJ1-2; 7 bases line up with TRBD1. The CDR3 totals 13 residues. V lost 3 bases and J lost 4; bases outside the gene matches: 2. CDR1 is MDHEN and CDR2 is SYDVKM in the germline V gene. The CDR3 sequence: CASSFQGGYGYTF. In DNA form, the CDR3 reads TGTGCCAGCAGTTTCCAGGGGGGCTATGGCTACACCTTC.

The rearrangement uses TRBV19 and TRBJ2-6; perhaps TRBD1 as D (6 bases). The V end lost 6 bases, the J end lost 0 bases, and 12 bases lay between the germline ends. The CDR3 is 16 amino acids. Per germline, CDR1 LNHDA and CDR2 SQIVND (reference sequence). CDR3 sequence: CASSRQVSSGANVLTF. CDR3 in DNA: TGTGCCAGTAGCAGACAGGTCAGCTCTGGGGCCAACGTCCTGACTTTC.

This chain joins TRBV28 and TRBJ2-7, with a tentative D call TRBD1 (6 bases). The germline V gene has CDR1 MDHEN and CDR2 SYDVKM. V lost 2 bases and J lost 2, with 10 bases in between. The CDR3 sequence is 14 residues long. CDR3 region: CASSLPQGPYEQYF. The DNA for the CDR3 is TGTGCCAGCAGTTTACCACAGGGACCCTACGAGCAGTACTTC.

The chain is built from TRBV5-5 and TRBJ2-2; 7 nucleotides match TRBD2. CDR3 size: 14 residues. V gave up 4 bases and J gave up 5 bases; unmatched junction bases: 5. Germline CDR1 SGHKS, CDR2 YYEKEE (reference sequence). For the CDR3, the DNA is TGTGCCAGCAGCCGGGACTACTGGACCGGGGAGCTGTTTTTT. Its protein is CASSRDYWTGELFF.

The gene calls are TRBV7-9 and TRBJ2-5; D is unclear. The CDR3 covers 14 residues. Trimming left V 0 bases short and J 3 bases short, with 8 bases between. Germline CDR1 SEHNR, CDR2 FQNEAQ (reference sequence). The CDR3 protein is CASSLAQSEETQYF. CDR3 in DNA: TGTGCCAGCAGCTTAGCCCAGTCCGAAGAGACCCAGTACTTC.

The chain couples TRBV6-5 to TRBJ2-6; D call uncertain. Trimming left V 6 bases short and J 2 bases short, with 11 bases between. Looked up from germline, CDR1 is MNHEY and CDR2 is SVGAGI. This CDR3 spans 15 amino acids. Here the CDR3 DNA reads TGTGCCAGCAGACGCCCAGGTACTGGGGCCAACGTCCTGACTTTC. Its translation: CASRRPGTGANVLTF.

This clone appeared a single time. J is TRBJ2-7 and V is TRBV18, with D maybe TRBD2 (5 bases). Germline CDR1 reads KGHSH; CDR2 reads LQKENI. This CDR3 comprises 12 residues. The ends were cut back, 4 bases at V and 5 bases at J, with 9 bases in the middle. The CDR3 spells CASSRLEDEQYF. The CDR3 DNA reads TGTGCCAGCTCACGCCTGGAGGACGAGCAGTACTTC.

The chain joins TRBV7-2 to TRBJ2-7; TRBD1 aligns across 10 bases. The CDR3 loop spans 15 amino acids. Per germline, CDR1 SGHTA and CDR2 FQGNSA. V lost 5 bases, J lost 3 bases, and 7 bases stayed unmatched. CDR3 loop: CASSPRQGAFYEQYF. The CDR3 nucleotides read TGTGCCAGCAGCCCAAGACAGGGGGCCTTCTACGAGCAGTACTTC.

DNA of the CDR3: TGTGCCAGCAGTTACTCGTGGTTAGCGGGGAGGTCCTATGAGCAGTTCTTC. It is translated as CASSYSWLAGRSYEQFF. The chain carries TRBV6-2 or TRBV6-3 and TRBJ2-1; 8 bases map to TRBD2. The length of the CDR3 is 17 residues. V was pared by 0 bases and J by 8 bases, with 12 bases of the junction left unmatched. CDR1 MNHEY and CDR2 SVGEGT come from the germline V gene.

The chain links TRBV29-1 to TRBJ1-1, with a possible D match to TRBD1 (6 bases). The CDR3 consists of 13 residues. Trimming removed 7 bases at V and 4 bases at J, with 16 bases between. The germline gives CDR1 SQVTM, CDR2 ANQGSEA. The CDR3 coding sequence is TGCAGCGCTGGGCGACAGGAAAGCACTGAAGCTTTCTTT. This translates into CSAGRQESTEAFF.

Only one count was recorded for this clone. The chain has TRBV7-2 and TRBJ2-3, with TRBD2 identical over 7 bases. This CDR3 is built from 15 residues. The V gene's germline CDR1 is SGHTA and CDR2 FQGNSA. Germline trimming cut 9 bases from V and 6 bases from J; bases unmatched to any gene: 15. CDR3 protein: CASLWSLAVRDTQYF. CDR3 bases: TGTGCCAGTCTTTGGAGCCTAGCGGTCAGGGATACGCAGTATTTT.

The chain joins TRBV18 to TRBJ2-5; D not certain. CDR1 is KGHSH and CDR2 is LQKENI in the germline V gene. Trimming shortened V by 0 bases and J by 2 bases, and 10 bases separated the two germline ends. This CDR3 is built from 15 residues. CDR3: CASSPPSLIQETQYF. DNA for the CDR3: TGTGCCAGCTCACCACCGAGTCTGATACAAGAGACCCAGTACTTC.

The chain joins TRBV7-9 to TRBJ2-7; TRBD2 might be the D (6 bases). The CDR3 is 12 amino acids. Germline values: CDR1 SEHNR, CDR2 FQNEAQ (reference sequence). Trimming removed 8 bases from V and 4 bases from J, with 12 bases in between. DNA of the CDR3: TGTGCCAGCCGGGGGATTGCGTACGAGCAGTACTTC. Translation: CASRGIAYEQYF.

V usage is TRBV7-9 and J usage is TRBJ1-2, with D possibly matching TRBD1 (5 bases). This CDR3 is built from 15 residues. Germline CDR1 reads SEHNR; CDR2 reads FQNEAQ (reference sequence). Trimming removed 0 bases at V and 6 bases at J, with 14 bases between. Here the CDR3 DNA reads TGTGCCAGCAGCTTAGCGGGGGGAACGGGAGATGGCTACACCTTC. It codes for CASSLAGGTGDGYTF.